This is a list of T cell receptor beta chains from one sample in a study of PD-L1 blockade in urothelial cancer. The repertoire was sequenced with immunoSEQ multiplex PCR; TCRdb's copy has only in-frame clones and lacks some. The sample carries 95,000 to 100,000 clones, around 86% recorded once. This specimen was PBMCs, taken around atezolizumab (anti-PD-L1) treatment. These receptors originate from a man aged 55-75 years with urothelial cancer. Each CDR3 is given with its conserved first and last residue. Clone size appears in some rows only: once, few, many, or a class for an expanded clone.

clone size,J gene,V gene,CDR3 protein
NA,TRBJ1-1,TRBV15,CATSKSSRGDNTEAFF
NA,TRBJ2-2,TRBV7-3,CASSLGGGGRTGELFF
NA,TRBJ2-1,TRBV7-2,CASSPQRGDLYNEQFF
NA,TRBJ1-1,TRBV29-1,CSVAGVLGTEAFF
NA,TRBJ1-1,TRBV29-1,CSVAERTANTEAFF
once,TRBJ2-3,TRBV2,CATSGDSHSTDTQYF
NA,TRBJ1-6,TRBV25-1,CASSEYFGQGESPLHF
NA,TRBJ2-2,TRBV5-6,CASSGGQGFLTGELFF
NA,TRBJ2-2,TRBV7-6,CASSLSGGNAGELFF
NA,TRBJ2-5,TRBV7-9,CASSPPSGLAEETQYF
NA,TRBJ2-5,TRBV5-1,CASSLAGTGGSGGQYF
NA,TRBJ1-5,TRBV7-2,CASSSRGRDQPQHF
NA,TRBJ2-7,TRBV6-5,CASRDLYEQYF
NA,TRBJ2-7,TRBV15,CATSRVLRQGAHEQYF
NA,TRBJ1-4,TRBV30,CAWAGGEKLFF
NA,TRBJ2-7,TRBV28,CASRAHGGGFYEQYF
NA,TRBJ2-1,TRBV11-3,CASSLGAGDHNEQFF
NA,TRBJ2-5,TRBV5-1,CASSLVLQETQYF
NA,TRBJ2-2,TRBV6-6,CASSEGQAYPGELFF
NA,TRBJ2-3,TRBV4-1,CASSSKGFTDTQYF
NA,TRBJ2-7,TRBV18,CASSPNQLGEYSYEQYF
NA,TRBJ2-1,TRBV7-7,CASSPVGCERNTYNEQFF
NA,TRBJ2-7,TRBV10-1,CASGASGSLKQYF
NA,TRBJ2-5,TRBV7-3,CASSLYGAPQETQYF
NA,TRBJ1-2,TRBV15,CATSRDRGVGYTF
once,TRBJ2-5,TRBV5-6,CASSFKSTSGGPTGETQYF
NA,TRBJ1-2,TRBV6-1,CASSIRYYTF
NA,TRBJ2-1,TRBV11-2,CASSLVEGRDEQFF
NA,TRBJ2-7,TRBV9,CASSVQVASEQYF
NA,TRBJ2-1,TRBV6-1,CASSEHTGGSSYNEQFF
NA,TRBJ2-7,TRBV28,CASSLGNDNEQYF
few,TRBJ1-1,TRBV14,CASSQVGGENTEAFF
NA,TRBJ1-2,TRBV19,CASSIDFRLNYGYTF
few,TRBJ1-2,TRBV5-4,CASSLEQSAIGYTF
NA,TRBJ1-2,TRBV5-1,CASSLDPRDGYTF
NA,TRBJ2-2,TRBV7-7,CASSPGQGAGELFF
NA,TRBJ2-7,TRBV10-3,CAISESTPYEQYF
NA,TRBJ2-2,TRBV30,CALGGAWNTGELFF
NA,TRBJ2-2,TRBV4-1,CASSHGQGIGELFF
NA,TRBJ1-1,TRBV15,CATEEERGMNTEAFF
NA,TRBJ2-1,TRBV14,CASSRGRGSLNEQFF
once,TRBJ2-2,TRBV19,CASRTTGGNTGELFF
once,TRBJ2-5,TRBV5-1,CASSQDRTGETQYF
few,TRBJ1-5,TRBV2,CASSGQEYQPQHF